The present entry profiles one TCR beta chain with its context. Different DNA sequences within this sample yield the same CDR3. This sample is part of a study of T cells after somatic rescue of genetic block. The CDR3 length is 13 residues. Trimming pared 1 base from V and 3 bases from J, leaving 3 bases between. Germline assignment: CDR1 SGHNT and CDR2 YENEEA. Sequencing used immunoSEQ multiplex PCR; TCRdb keeps in-frame clones, though not all of them. The profile shows 110,000 or so clones, about 89% of them singletons. The chain employs TRBV11-3 and TRBJ1-4; D gene ambiguous. The sample consisted of peripheral blood mononuclear cells (PBMCs). This clonotype was sampled from a woman younger than 30. The CDR3 nucleotides read TGTGCCAGCAGCTTAGGGCCTAATGAAAAACTGTTTTTT. Translated, it gives CASSLGPNEKLFF.